This TCR beta chain emerged from a study of T cell responses to AZD1222 COVID-19 vaccine. CDR3 length equals 15 residues. In germline, CDR1 is SEHNR, CDR2 FQNEAQ (reference sequence). Trimming cost V 5 bases and J 1 base, with 12 bases left between them. The method was immunoSEQ multiplex PCR; TCRdb's version includes in-frame clones alone and lacks a portion of them. The sample carries fewer than 250,000 clones, about 92% recorded once. The V gene is TRBV7-9, the J gene TRBJ2-1, with D hard to call. This clonotype was sampled from an adult in good health. The starting material was peripheral blood, obtained on day 0 of MenACWY control vaccination. The DNA for the CDR3 is TGTGCCAGCAGCCCCGTACGCGGTTCCTACAATGAGCAGTTCTTC. Protein sequence: CASSPVRGSYNEQFF.